Below, 11 T cell receptor beta chains from the same sample are listed, as sequenced in a study of vaccination and CD4 T cells after COVID-19. No cognate antigen is known for these TCRs. Treatment defined: roughly 10-day PBMC culture with coronavirus spike peptide pools or control peptides (ViraFEST assay). Sequence data for DNA of cultured CD4+ T cells were generated by the Oncomine TCR Beta short-read assay. Via MiXCR, TCRdb re-called the PCR reads, giving one row per CDR3 protein. The sample has about 3,500 distinct CDR3 sequences; 15% to 20% are singletons. The sample taken for sequencing was CD4+ T cells from blood, cultured in vitro. The receptors come from a human donor who had recovered from COVID-19.

The chain uses TRBV7-2 and TRBJ1-2; a weak D match, TRBD1 (5 bases). This CDR3 has 15 residues. From germline, CDR1 is SGHTA and CDR2 FQGNSA. Trimming shortened V by 1 base and J by 5 bases, and 14 bases separated the two germline ends. The CDR3 region is CASSLESGQPYGYTF. CDR3 sequence (DNA): TGTGCCAGCAGCTTAGAAAGTGGACAACCTTATGGCTACACCTTC.

This clonotype was seen only once. This may come from a read error, since a much larger clone is one base off. V usage is TRBV5-4 and J usage is TRBJ2-5; the match to TRBD2 covers 8 bases. Per germline, CDR1 SGHNT and CDR2 YYREEE (reference sequence). V lost 4 bases and J lost 9; bases outside the gene matches: 17. The CDR3 runs to 16 residues. CDR3 residues: CASSPGGTGRYSAQYF. Written as DNA, the CDR3 is TGTGCCAGCAGCCCGGGGGGGACCGGGAGGTATTCGGCCCAGTACTTC.

The V call is TRBV6-5, the J call TRBJ2-5, with D perhaps TRBD1 (5 bases). Trimming shortened V by 10 bases and J by 3 bases, and 21 bases separated the two germline ends. Germline V gene data show CDR1 as MNHEY and CDR2 as SVGAGI. The CDR3 runs to 15 residues. The DNA for the CDR3 is TGTGCCACAGTTCCCAGGGTATTGAAAAAAGAGACCCAGTACTTC. Its translation is CATVPRVLKKETQYF.

Judged by abundance, this clonotype is medium-sized. DNA of the CDR3: TGCAGTGCTAGAGTGGGGCCCCCCAATCAGCCCCAGCATTTT. Protein sequence: CSARVGPPNQPQHF. The V call is TRBV20-1, the J call TRBJ1-5; perhaps TRBD1 as D (5 bases). Germline V gives CDR1 DFQATT, CDR2 SNEGSKA (reference sequence). This CDR3 is 14 amino acids long. Trimming took off 1 base at V and 3 bases at J, with 10 bases between the two ends.

The chain joins TRBV2 to TRBJ1-1, with D tentatively TRBD1 (5 bases). V was trimmed by 6 bases and J by 3 bases, leaving 11 bases between them. In germline, CDR1 is SNHLY, CDR2 FYNNEI. CDR3 length equals 13 residues. CDR3 DNA sequence: TGTGCCAGCAGGGGCAGGGTTTACACTGAAGCTTTCTTT. The encoded protein is CASRGRVYTEAFF.

The chain uses TRBV25-1 and TRBJ1-3; weak D call: TRBD1 (6 bases). This CDR3 contains 18 residues. Trimming shortened V by 2 bases and J by 3 bases, and 20 bases separated the two germline ends. Germline CDR1 is MGHDK and CDR2 is SYGVNS. The CDR3 spells CASSEVSSGARGGNTIYF. The CDR3, as DNA: TGTGCCAGCAGTGAAGTATCATCCGGCGCCAGGGGTGGAAACACCATATATTTT.

This sequence joins TRBV5-1 and TRBJ1-2; TRBD1 matches at 11 bases. Germline lookup yields CDR1 SGHRS and CDR2 YFSETQ. Trimming cost V 4 bases and J 4 bases; bases outside gene matches: 6. This CDR3 has 15 amino acids. CDR3 bases: TGCGCCAGCAGCGCAGGGACAGGGGGTGCCTATGGCTACACCTTC. Amino acids: CASSAGTGGAYGYTF.

In its sample, this clonotype is large (0.1 to 1%). The chain recombines TRBV6-1 with TRBJ2-1; D possibly corresponds to TRBD1 (6 bases). Trimming pared 7 bases from V and 8 bases from J, leaving 21 bases between. The V gene's germline CDR1 is MNHNS and CDR2 SASEGT. This CDR3 is 15 amino acids long. The CDR3 region is CASTRGPLADDEQFF. CDR3 DNA: TGTGCCAGCACCAGGGGCCCCTTGGCTGACGATGAGCAGTTCTTC.

This chain joins TRBV20-1 and TRBJ2-1, with D possibly being TRBD2 (6 bases). V lost 5 bases and J lost 4, with 18 bases in between. The germline V gene has CDR1 DFQATT and CDR2 SNEGSKA (reference sequence). The CDR3 contains 15 residues. CDR3 loop: CSASLLAGRYNEQFF. CDR3 in DNA: TGCAGTGCTTCCCTCCTTGCGGGGCGTTACAATGAGCAGTTCTTC.

This clonotype is medium-sized (0.01 to 0.1%). The chain carries TRBV7-9 and TRBJ2-1, with 11 nucleotides matching TRBD2. After removal of 0 bases from V and 8 bases from J, the junction contained 6 bases not matched to a gene. Germline-derived CDR1 and CDR2 are SEHNR and FQNEAQ (reference sequence). The CDR3 covers 16 residues. CDR3 DNA: TGTGCCAGCAGCTTAGCGCAGGGACTAGCGGTGCATGAGCAGTTCTTC. Residues: CASSLAQGLAVHEQFF.

This clonotype was observed a handful of times. The chain has TRBV7-3 and TRBJ2-3; weak D call: TRBD2 (5 bases). Trimming took off 4 bases at V and 2 bases at J, with 13 bases between the two ends. The CDR3 is 15 residues long. In germline, CDR1 is SGHTA, CDR2 FQGTGA. The CDR3 sequence: CASSSAARDTDTQYF. CDR3 nucleotides: TGTGCCAGCAGCTCCGCGGCTCGGGACACAGATACGCAGTATTTT.